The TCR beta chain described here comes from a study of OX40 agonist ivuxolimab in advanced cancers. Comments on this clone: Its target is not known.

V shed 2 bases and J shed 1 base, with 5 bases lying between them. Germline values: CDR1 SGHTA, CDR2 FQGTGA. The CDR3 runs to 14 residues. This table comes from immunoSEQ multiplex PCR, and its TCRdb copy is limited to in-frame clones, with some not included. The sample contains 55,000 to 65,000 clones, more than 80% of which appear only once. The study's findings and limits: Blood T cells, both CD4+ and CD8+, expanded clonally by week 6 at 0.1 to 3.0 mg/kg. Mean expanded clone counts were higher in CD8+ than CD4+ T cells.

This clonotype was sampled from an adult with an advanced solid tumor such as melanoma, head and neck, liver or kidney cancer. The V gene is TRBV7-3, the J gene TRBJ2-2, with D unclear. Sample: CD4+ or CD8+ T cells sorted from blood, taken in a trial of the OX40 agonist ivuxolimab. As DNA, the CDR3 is TGTGCCAGCAGCTTAGGAAGGAACACCGGGGAGCTGTTTTTT. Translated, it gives CASSLGRNTGELFF.